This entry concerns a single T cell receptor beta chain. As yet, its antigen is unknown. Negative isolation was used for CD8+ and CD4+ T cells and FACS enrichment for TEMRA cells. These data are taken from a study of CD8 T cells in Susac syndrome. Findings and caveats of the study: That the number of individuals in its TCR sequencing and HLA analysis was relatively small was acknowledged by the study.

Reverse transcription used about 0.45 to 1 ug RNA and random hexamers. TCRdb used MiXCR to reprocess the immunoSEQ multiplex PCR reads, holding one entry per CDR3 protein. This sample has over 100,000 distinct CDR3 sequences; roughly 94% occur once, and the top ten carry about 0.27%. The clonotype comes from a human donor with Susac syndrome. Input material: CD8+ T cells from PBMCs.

The CDR3 nucleotides are TGCAGCGTCGACGGTACCGGGGGAGGGCCCTTACAAGAGACCCAGTACTTC. It translates to CSVDGTGGGPLQETQYF. The chain couples TRBV29-1 to TRBJ2-5; 7 bases map to TRBD2. This CDR3 has 17 residues. The V and J ends lost 6 bases and 2 bases, in that order; junction bases with no gene match: 18. Germline V lookup: CDR1 SQVTM, CDR2 ANQGSEA.